The TCR beta chain described here comes from a study of T cell responses to AZD1222 COVID-19 vaccine. In this sample, this clone turned up once. This table comes from immunoSEQ multiplex PCR, and its TCRdb copy is limited to in-frame clones, with some not included. Among 73,000 or so clones, about three quarters were seen once, and the ten largest hold about 50%. The CDR3 is made up of 14 amino acids. The genes are TRBV21-1 and TRBJ1-2. TRBV21-1 is a pseudogene segment. The starting material was peripheral blood, obtained 28 days after the second AZD1222 dose. The receptor was derived from an adult who received the AZD1222 COVID-19 vaccine. CDR3 loop: CASSPRRLTYGYTF. The CDR3 DNA reads as TGTGCCTCCTCCCCCCGACGGCTAACGTATGGCTACACCTTC.